A selection of T cell receptor beta chains follows, all from one sample in a study of T cell repertoires in cytomegalovirus infection. TCRdb redid the calling of the reads with MiXCR, one entry per CDR3 protein. The sample has about 830,000 distinct CDR3 sequences, 32% seen once; the top ten hold around an eighth. What these receptors recognize is not known. The sequenced sample was cultured CD8+ T cells from PBMCs, obtained from culture after CMV antigen stimulation. These receptors originate from a human donor in good health (CMV status not recorded). Some clones in this sample may be carry-over from other donors' samples. Both conserved end residues are part of each CDR3. The D gene is left open where the match is weak. Clone size is given for some rows only: seen once, a few or many times, or a class if the clone is expanded.

CASSLRPSATDTQYF TGTGCCAGCAGCTTAAGGCCTAGCGCTACAGATACGCAGTATTTT TRBJ2-3 TRBV7-3 . .
CASSSAGGLKPQHF TGTGCCAGCAGCTCCGCCGGGGGGCTTAAGCCCCAGCATTTT TRBJ1-5 TRBV7-8 . many
CASSLDRWPYNSPLHF TGTGCCAGCAGCTTGGATAGGTGGCCCTATAATTCACCCCTCCACTTT TRBJ1-6 TRBV5-5 . once
CASSLSGKVYGYTF TGCGCCAGCAGCCTCTCAGGGAAGGTCTATGGCTACACCTTC TRBJ1-2 TRBV4-1 . .
CATSDLVETQYF TGTGCCACCAGTGATTTGGTGGAGACCCAGTACTTC TRBJ2-5 TRBV24-1 . few
CASSFNVGRATDTQYF TGTGCCAGCAGCTTTAACGTCGGGAGGGCAACAGATACGCAGTATTTT TRBJ2-3 TRBV7-6 TRBD2 many
CASSGFGQGDTGELFF TGTGCCAGCAGCGGCTTCGGACAGGGGGATACCGGGGAGCTGTTTTTT TRBJ2-2 TRBV6-2/TRBV6-3 TRBD1 .
CASSQDPGRRGALETQYF TGTGCCAGCAGCCAAGATCCGGGGAGGCGGGGGGCTCTAGAGACCCAGTACTTC TRBJ2-5 TRBV3-1 TRBD2 .
CASSQEVGKALPQHF TGCGCCAGCAGCCAAGAAGTTGGGAAAGCTCTGCCCCAGCATTTT TRBJ1-5 TRBV4-1 . few
CASSRNTGVRAEAFF TGTGCCAGCAGCCGAAACACAGGGGTACGGGCTGAAGCTTTCTTT TRBJ1-1 TRBV4-2 TRBD1 few
CASGPMGGITEAFF TGTGCCAGCGGCCCGATGGGGGGTATCACTGAAGCTTTCTTT TRBJ1-1 TRBV27 . .
CASSFYGTGVAGANVLTF TGTGCCAGCAGTTTTTACGGGACAGGGGTAGCTGGGGCCAACGTCCTGACTTTC TRBJ2-6 TRBV27 TRBD1 .
CASGIETQYF TGTGCCAGCGGGATCGAGACCCAGTACTTC TRBJ2-5 TRBV27 . .
CASSLVAASGYTF TGTGCCAGCAGTTTAGTTGCAGCGTCTGGCTACACCTTC TRBJ1-2 TRBV12-3/TRBV12-4 . .
CASSQDQVSYNSPLHF TGCGCCAGCAGCCAAGATCAGGTCTCCTATAATTCACCCCTCCACTTT TRBJ1-6 TRBV4-3 . few
CASSHAGSTEAFF TGTGCCAGCAGCCACGCCGGGTCCACTGAAGCTTTCTTT TRBJ1-1 TRBV7-8 . .
CASSLYGDGNTIYF TGTGCCAGCAGCTTATACGGGGACGGAAACACCATATATTTT TRBJ1-3 TRBV7-2 . few
CASSSWTKEAFF TGTGCCAGCAGCTCATGGACAAAGGAAGCTTTCTTT TRBJ1-1 TRBV7-6 . few
CASMRSTYQETQYF TGTGCCAGCATGAGGAGCACGTACCAAGAGACCCAGTACTTC TRBJ2-5 TRBV7-9 . .
CASSYNSLSTDTQYF TGTGCCAGCAGTTATAATTCCCTTAGCACAGATACGCAGTATTTT TRBJ2-3 TRBV6-5 . .
CASSFPRIGSGNTIYF TGTGCCAGCAGTTTCCCGAGGATCGGCTCTGGAAACACCATATATTTT TRBJ1-3 TRBV28 . .
CASSFARNSPLHF TGTGCCAGCAGTTTTGCCAGGAATTCACCCCTCCACTTT TRBJ1-6 TRBV12-3/TRBV12-4 . .
CASSLAPWRGGRDEQFF TGTGCCAGCAGCTTAGCTCCCTGGCGGGGGGGACGGGATGAGCAGTTCTTC TRBJ2-1 TRBV7-6 TRBD2 few